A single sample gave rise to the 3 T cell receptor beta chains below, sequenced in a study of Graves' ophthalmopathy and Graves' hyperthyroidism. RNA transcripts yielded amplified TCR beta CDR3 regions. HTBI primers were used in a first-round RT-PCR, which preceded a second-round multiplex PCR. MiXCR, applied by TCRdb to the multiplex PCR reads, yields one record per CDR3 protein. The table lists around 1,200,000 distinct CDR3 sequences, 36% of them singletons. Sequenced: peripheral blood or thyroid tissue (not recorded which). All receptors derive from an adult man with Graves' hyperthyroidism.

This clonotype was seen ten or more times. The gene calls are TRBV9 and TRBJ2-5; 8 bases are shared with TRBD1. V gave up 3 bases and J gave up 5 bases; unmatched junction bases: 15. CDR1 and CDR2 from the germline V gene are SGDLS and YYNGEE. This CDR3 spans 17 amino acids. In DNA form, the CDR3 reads TGTGCCAGCAGCGCCCAACTTAGACGGACAGGGCAGGAGACCCAGTACTTC. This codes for CASSAQLRRTGQETQYF.

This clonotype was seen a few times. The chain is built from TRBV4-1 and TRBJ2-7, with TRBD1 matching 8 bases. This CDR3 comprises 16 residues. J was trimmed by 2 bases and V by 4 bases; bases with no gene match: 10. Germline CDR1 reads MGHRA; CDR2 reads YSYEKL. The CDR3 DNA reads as TGCGCCAGCAGCCCCACCGGTGCGACAGGGGCCTACGAGCAGTACTTC. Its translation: CASSPTGATGAYEQYF.

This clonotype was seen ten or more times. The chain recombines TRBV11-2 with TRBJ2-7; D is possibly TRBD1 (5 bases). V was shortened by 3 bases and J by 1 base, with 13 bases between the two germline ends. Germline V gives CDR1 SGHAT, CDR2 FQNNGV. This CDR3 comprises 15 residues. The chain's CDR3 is CASSFWGDESYEQYF. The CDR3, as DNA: TGTGCCAGCAGCTTTTGGGGCGACGAATCCTACGAGCAGTACTTC.